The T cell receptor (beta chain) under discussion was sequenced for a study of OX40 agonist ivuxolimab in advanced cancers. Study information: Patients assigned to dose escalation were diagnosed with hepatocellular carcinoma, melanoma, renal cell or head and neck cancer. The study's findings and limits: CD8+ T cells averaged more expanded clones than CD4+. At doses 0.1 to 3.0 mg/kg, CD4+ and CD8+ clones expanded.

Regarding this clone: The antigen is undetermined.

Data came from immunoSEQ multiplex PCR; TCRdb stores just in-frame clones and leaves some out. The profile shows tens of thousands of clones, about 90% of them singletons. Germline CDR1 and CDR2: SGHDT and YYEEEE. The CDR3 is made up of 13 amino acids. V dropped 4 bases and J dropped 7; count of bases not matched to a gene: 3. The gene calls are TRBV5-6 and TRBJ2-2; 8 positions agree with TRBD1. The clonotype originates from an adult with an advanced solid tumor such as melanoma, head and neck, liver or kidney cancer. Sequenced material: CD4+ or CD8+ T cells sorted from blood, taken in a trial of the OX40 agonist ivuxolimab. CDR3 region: CASSGDRGGELFF. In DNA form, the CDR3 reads TGTGCCAGCAGCGGCGACAGGGGCGGGGAGCTGTTTTTT.